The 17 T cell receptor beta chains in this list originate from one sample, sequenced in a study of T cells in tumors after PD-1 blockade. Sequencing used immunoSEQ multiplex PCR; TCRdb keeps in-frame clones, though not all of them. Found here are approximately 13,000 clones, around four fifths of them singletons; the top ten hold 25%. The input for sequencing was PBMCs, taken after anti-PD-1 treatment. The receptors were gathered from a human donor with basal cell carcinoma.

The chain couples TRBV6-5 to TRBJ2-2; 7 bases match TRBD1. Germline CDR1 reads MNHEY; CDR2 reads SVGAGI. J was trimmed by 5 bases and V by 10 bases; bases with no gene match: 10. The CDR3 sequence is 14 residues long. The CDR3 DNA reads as TGTGCCATCCAACAGGGGTCTGGTACCGGGGAGCTGTTTTTT. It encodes CAIQQGSGTGELFF.

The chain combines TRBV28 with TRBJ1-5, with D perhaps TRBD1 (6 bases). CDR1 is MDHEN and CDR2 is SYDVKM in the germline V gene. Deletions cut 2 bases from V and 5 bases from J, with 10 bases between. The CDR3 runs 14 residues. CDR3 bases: TGTGCCAGCAGTTTAACAGGGCGGCATCAGCCCCAGCATTTT. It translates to CASSLTGRHQPQHF.

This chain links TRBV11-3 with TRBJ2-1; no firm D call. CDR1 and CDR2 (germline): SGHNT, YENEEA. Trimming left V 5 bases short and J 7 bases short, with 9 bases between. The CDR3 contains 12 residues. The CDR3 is CASSLGLNEQFF. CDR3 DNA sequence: TGTGCCAGCAGCCTAGGCCTAAATGAGCAGTTCTTC. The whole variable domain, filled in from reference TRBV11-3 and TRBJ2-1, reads EAGVVQSPRYKIIEKKQPVAFWCNPISGHNTLYWYLQNLGQGPELLIRYENEEAVDDSQLPKDRFSAERLKGVDSTLKIQPAELGDSAVYLCASSLGLNEQFFGPGTRLTVL.

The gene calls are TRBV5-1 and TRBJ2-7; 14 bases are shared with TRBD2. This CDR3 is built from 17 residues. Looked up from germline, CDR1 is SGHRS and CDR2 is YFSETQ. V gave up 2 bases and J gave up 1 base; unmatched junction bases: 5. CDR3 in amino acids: CASSFSTSGRVSYEQYF. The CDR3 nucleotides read TGCGCCAGCAGCTTCTCGACTAGCGGGAGGGTGTCCTACGAGCAGTACTTC.

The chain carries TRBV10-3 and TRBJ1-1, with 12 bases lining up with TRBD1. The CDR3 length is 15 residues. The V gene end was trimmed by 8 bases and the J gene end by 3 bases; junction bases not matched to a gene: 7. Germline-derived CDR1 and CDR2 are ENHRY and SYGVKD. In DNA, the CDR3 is TGTGCCATCGGGACAGGGGGCAAAAAGGACACTGAAGCTTTCTTT. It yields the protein CAIGTGGKKDTEAFF.

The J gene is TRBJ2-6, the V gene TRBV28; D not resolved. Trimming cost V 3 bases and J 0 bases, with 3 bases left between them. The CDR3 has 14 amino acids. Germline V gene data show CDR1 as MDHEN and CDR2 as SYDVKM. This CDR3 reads CASSFTSGANVLTF. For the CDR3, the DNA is TGTGCCAGCAGTTTTACCTCTGGGGCCAACGTCCTGACTTTC.

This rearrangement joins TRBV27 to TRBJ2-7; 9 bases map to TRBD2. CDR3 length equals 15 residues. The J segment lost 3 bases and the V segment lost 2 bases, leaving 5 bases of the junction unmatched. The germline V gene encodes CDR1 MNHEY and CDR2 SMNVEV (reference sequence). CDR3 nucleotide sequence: TGTGCCAGCAGTTTAAAAGCGGGGGGACTCTACGAGCAGTACTTC. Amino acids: CASSLKAGGLYEQYF.

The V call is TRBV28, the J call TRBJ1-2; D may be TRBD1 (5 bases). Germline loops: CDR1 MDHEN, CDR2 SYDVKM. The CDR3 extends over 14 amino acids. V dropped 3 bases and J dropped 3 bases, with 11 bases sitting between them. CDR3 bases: TGTGCCAGCAGTTTGGTTACAGGTGACTATGGCTACACCTTC. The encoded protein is CASSLVTGDYGYTF.

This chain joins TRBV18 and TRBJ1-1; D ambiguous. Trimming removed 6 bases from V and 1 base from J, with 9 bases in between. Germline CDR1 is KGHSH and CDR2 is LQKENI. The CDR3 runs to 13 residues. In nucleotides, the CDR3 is TGTGCCAGCTCCGTTAGAGAGAACACTGAAGCTTTCTTT. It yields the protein CASSVRENTEAFF.

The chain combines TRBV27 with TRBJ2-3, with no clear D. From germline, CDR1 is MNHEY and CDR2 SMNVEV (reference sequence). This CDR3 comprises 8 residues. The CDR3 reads CPRDTQYF. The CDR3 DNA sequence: TGTCCGCGCGATACGCAGTATTTT.

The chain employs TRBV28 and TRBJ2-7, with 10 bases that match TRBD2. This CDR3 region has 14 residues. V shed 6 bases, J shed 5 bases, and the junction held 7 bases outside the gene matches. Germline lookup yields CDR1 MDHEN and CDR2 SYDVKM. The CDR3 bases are TGTGCCAGCAGCCGACCGGGACTAGCGAACGAGCAGTACTTC. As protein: CASSRPGLANEQYF.

The CDR3 DNA reads as TGTGCCAGCAGTTACAGACGACAGAACACTGAAGCTTTCTTT. Amino acid sequence: CASSYRRQNTEAFF. This sequence joins TRBV6-5 and TRBJ1-1; D remains ambiguous. The CDR3 consists of 14 residues. CDR1 and CDR2 from the germline V gene are MNHEY and SVGAGI. Trimming removed 2 bases at V and 1 base at J, with 8 bases between.

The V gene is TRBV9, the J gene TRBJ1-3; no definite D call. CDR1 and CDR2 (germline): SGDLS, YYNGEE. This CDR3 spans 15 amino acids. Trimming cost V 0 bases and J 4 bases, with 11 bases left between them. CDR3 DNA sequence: TGTGCCAGCAGCGTAGGGCCAGAGGCCGGAAACACCATATATTTT. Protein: CASSVGPEAGNTIYF. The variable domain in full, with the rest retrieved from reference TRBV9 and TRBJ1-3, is DSGVTQTPKHLITATGQRVTLRCSPRSGDLSVYWYQQSLDQGLQFLIQYYNGEERAKGNILERFSAQQFPDLHSELNLSSLELGDSALYFCASSVGPEAGNTIYFGEGSWLTVV.

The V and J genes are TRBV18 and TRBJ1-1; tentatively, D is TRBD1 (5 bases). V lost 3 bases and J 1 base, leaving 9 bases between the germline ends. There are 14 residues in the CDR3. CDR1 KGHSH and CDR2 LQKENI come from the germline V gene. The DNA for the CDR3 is TGTGCCAGCTCACCGGGGGGTAGGAACACTGAAGCTTTCTTT. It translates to CASSPGGRNTEAFF.

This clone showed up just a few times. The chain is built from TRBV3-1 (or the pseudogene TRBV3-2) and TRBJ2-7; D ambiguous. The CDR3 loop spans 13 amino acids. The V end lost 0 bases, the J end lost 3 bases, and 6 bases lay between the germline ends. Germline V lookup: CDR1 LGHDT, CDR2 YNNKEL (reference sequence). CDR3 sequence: CASSQDSRYEQYF. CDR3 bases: TGTGCCAGCAGCCAAGATTCCCGCTACGAGCAGTACTTC.

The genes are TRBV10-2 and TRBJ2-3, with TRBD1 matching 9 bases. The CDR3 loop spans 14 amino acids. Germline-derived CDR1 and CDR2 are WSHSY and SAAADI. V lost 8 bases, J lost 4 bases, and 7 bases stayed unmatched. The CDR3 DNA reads TGCGCCAGCCAAACAGGGGGCGCGTCAGATACGCAGTATTTT. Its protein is CASQTGGASDTQYF.

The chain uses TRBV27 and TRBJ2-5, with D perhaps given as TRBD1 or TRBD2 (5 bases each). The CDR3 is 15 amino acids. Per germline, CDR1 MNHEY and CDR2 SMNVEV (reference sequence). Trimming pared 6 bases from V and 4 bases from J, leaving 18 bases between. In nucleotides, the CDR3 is TGTGCCAGCAGAACCCTCCTCGGGGCTGCAGAGACCCAGTACTTC. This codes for CASRTLLGAAETQYF.